This T cell receptor (beta chain) was found in a study of blood T cell repertoires in COVID-19. Study at large: Sites in the United States, Italy and Spain provided acute and convalescent COVID-19 samples. Nucleic acid was either cDNA or gDNA, and it came from T cells, B-cell-depleted T cells, or PBMCs.

In this sample, this clone turned up a few times. As processed by the authors: Amplification of reference gene primers was used by the study to estimate nucleated cell counts. The data were produced by immunoSEQ multiplex PCR, yet TCRdb's version contains in-frame clones alone and is incomplete. V and J calls and clone size are copied from that table; D and trimming were computed from the DNA. There are approximately 260,000 clones in the sample; over 75% occur only once, and approximately 9% lies in the top ten. What was sequenced was peripheral blood. This TCR was sampled from a human donor in a cohort sampled during active COVID-19.

CDR3 sequence (DNA): TGTGCCAGCTCGCCGGGAGGGGCTATGAGGCACACCATATATTTT. Translating gives CASSPGGAMRHTIYF. This sequence joins TRBV28 and TRBJ1-3, with D possibly matching TRBD1 (5 bases). The CDR3 is made up of 15 amino acids. V lost 8 bases, J lost 8 bases, and 22 bases lay in between. Per germline, CDR1 MDHEN and CDR2 SYDVKM. Full variable domain (remainder filled in from reference TRBV28 and TRBJ1-3): DVKVTQSSRYLVKRTGEKVFLECVQDMDHENMFWYRQDPGLGLRLIYFSYDVKMKEKGDIPEGYSVSREKKERFSLILESASTNQTSMYLCASSPGGAMRHTIYFGEGSWLTVV.